This T cell receptor beta chain derives from a study of T cells in Graves' hyperthyroidism and ophthalmopathy. The V and J ends lost 3 bases and 5 bases respectively, with 16 bases between them. Germline V gives CDR1 DFQATT, CDR2 SNEGSKA (reference sequence). This CDR3 spans 14 amino acids. This clonotype came up many times. Its matching antigen is unknown. Findings of the study overall: In the blood, most expanded thyroid clonotypes above 0.001 appeared as well. Ophthalmopathy was model-predicted a median about 7.1 months pre-onset.

Uncontrolled infections, other autoimmune diseases, pregnancy or lactation led to exclusion of patients. Based on clinical symptoms, serum thyroxine and TRAb, thyroid ultrasound and orbital computed tomography, diagnoses were reached. It was RNA transcripts that yielded the amplified TCR beta CDR3 regions. A first-round RT-PCR of the TCR CDR3 used the HTBI primer set. TCRdb re-derived calls from the multiplex PCR reads in MiXCR, one entry per CDR3 protein. The data show fewer than 300,000 distinct CDR3 sequences, 13% to 15% seen once. The chain recombines TRBV20-1 with TRBJ1-2; D is ambiguous. The sequence came from a woman in her forties or fifties with Graves' hyperthyroidism that later progressed to Graves' ophthalmopathy. The specimen was blood. Written as DNA, the CDR3 is TGCAGTGCTAGGGACTCTAAAGCCGGGTATGGCTACACCTTC. This gives the protein CSARDSKAGYGYTF.